This T cell receptor beta chain was obtained from a study of Tregs in tolerant kidney transplant recipients. In its sample, this clone was seen once. The nonmyeloablative bone marrow transplants came from related graft donors, with transient mixed chimerism. Germline V gene lookup returns CDR1 LGHNA and CDR2 YSLEER. Trimming cost V 0 bases and J 6 bases; bases outside gene matches: 8. This CDR3 region has 16 residues. Assay: immunoSEQ multiplex PCR; the TCRdb copy retains only in-frame clones and omits some. The sample consists of about 64,000 clones, around 87% of them appearing once. The V gene is TRBV4-3, the J gene TRBJ2-1; 7 nucleotides line up with TRBD2. The starting material was CD4+ T cells from blood (PBMCs), obtained 6 months after the transplant. The sequence came from a human patient who received a combined kidney and bone marrow transplant. The T cells may come from the graft donor. CDR3 sequence (DNA): TGCGCCAGCAGCCAAGAATCCGGGACTACCTTCAATGAGCAGTTCTTC. Protein: CASSQESGTTFNEQFF.